This T cell receptor (beta chain) was documented in a study of beta chain features in type 1 diabetes. General study findings and limits: Shorter TCRB CDR3s, moderately but significantly so, were found in Type 1 diabetes patients in all four CD4+ subsets. A definitive answer on HLA type influencing TCRB rearrangement was not reached here. Compared with healthy donors, patients appeared to share more similar naive, central memory and regulatory TCRB repertoires.

The whole isolated RNA underwent reverse transcription, so sequencing captured expressed TCRB transcripts. Measured with immunoSEQ multiplex PCR; TCRdb has only the in-frame clones, and not every one. The sample consists of approximately 730,000 clones, over 10% of them appearing once. Remarks on this clone: Its specificity is unknown.

The authors sorted CD4+ naive, central memory, regulatory and stem cell-like memory cells via CD45RO/CCR7/CD25/CD127/CD95/CD27. Purity above 98% was achieved in all sorted populations. The receptor comes from a man younger than 30 with type 1 diabetes. Sequencing input: naive CD4+ T cells from blood.

The CDR3 protein is CAWTGPDPDEQYF. The CDR3 DNA follows: TGTGCCTGGACAGGACCGGATCCAGACGAGCAGTACTTC. V usage is TRBV30 and J usage is TRBJ2-5, with D hard to call. The better agreement between TRBJ2-7 and the DNA end casts doubt on the J call. The CDR3 extends over 13 amino acids. The germline gives CDR1 GTSNPN, CDR2 SVGIG (reference sequence).